Included here is one TCR beta chain sequence, with context. The record originates from a study of blood T cell repertoires in COVID-19. On the study more broadly: PBMCs, B-cell-depleted T cells, or T cells provided the cDNA or gDNA that made up the material.

Source study methods: Reference gene primer amplification gave estimated nucleated cell counts. TCRdb keeps only in-frame clones here, not all; method: immunoSEQ multiplex PCR. V and J calls and clone size are copied from that table; D and trimming were computed from the DNA. The table lists 250,000 to 300,000 clones, under 90% of them singletons. Study members were between about 18 and 89 years old and lived in 20 to 30 US regions. Germline assignment: CDR1 SGHTS and CDR2 YDEGEE. The CDR3 loop spans 14 amino acids. Trimming removed 3 bases from V and 3 bases from J, with 13 bases in between. The chain carries TRBV5-8 and TRBJ2-7; D might be TRBD1 (6 bases). This TCR was sampled from a man aged 25 to 40 with acute COVID-19. What was sequenced was PBMCs or T cells enriched from blood (not recorded which). As DNA, the CDR3 is TGTGCCAGCAGCTCCGGGACAAGATACTACGAGCAGTACGTC. Protein product: CASSSGTRYYEQYV.